Sequencing of this TCR beta chain was carried out in a study of regulatory T cells in long-lasting Graves disease. Findings and caveats of the study: Favoring TRBV28, TRBJ1-2 and TRBJ2-5 was a feature seen in persistent disease.

CDR3 regions were amplified by Arm-PCR using iRepertoire HTBI primers to build TCR beta libraries. TCRdb reanalysed the multiplex PCR reads using MiXCR and keeps one entry per CDR3 protein. Here the sample spans 250,000 or so distinct CDR3 sequences, 20% being singletons. This clonotype was observed a few times. Antigen: not known. Germline lookup yields CDR1 SGHTA and CDR2 FQGNSA. This CDR3 has 14 residues. V was trimmed by 1 base and J by 4 bases, leaving 10 bases between them. Stated time point: newly diagnosed GD, antithyroid drugs for less than 3 months. PBMCs were the source of the RNA used for TCR sequencing.

This clonotype was obtained from a female donor with Graves disease. Material: peripheral blood mononuclear cells (PBMCs), obtained at new diagnosis, from a patient treated with antithyroid drugs. The chain combines TRBV7-2 with TRBJ1-2; D not resolved. CDR3 in DNA: TGTGCCAGCAGCTTAGTTAAGGCATCCTATGGCTACACCTTC. Translating it yields CASSLVKASYGYTF.